The 6 T cell receptor beta chains below come from one sample, sequenced in a study of blood T cells in healthy people across ages. Primers used in a second PCR of about 6 to 11 cycles were a sample-barcoded 5' primer and a J-beta primer mix. TCRdb independently ran MiXCR on the 5' RACE reads; one entry per CDR3 protein. The sample has over 1,500,000 distinct CDR3 sequences, less than 50% seen once. The sequenced material came from blood. Every receptor here comes from a woman in her forties in good health.

The rearrangement uses TRBV20-1 and TRBJ2-5; D is uncertain. CDR1 and CDR2 (germline): DFQATT, SNEGSKA (reference sequence). This CDR3 has 12 residues. V was cut by 3 bases and J by 2 bases, with 7 bases left in between. The CDR3 region is CSARPRQETQYF. For the CDR3, the DNA is TGCAGTGCTAGGCCGCGGCAAGAGACCCAGTACTTC.

There are a few counts of this clonotype. This sequence joins TRBV4-3 and TRBJ2-5; D is unresolved. CDR3 size: 13 residues. V was cut by 0 bases and J by 10 bases, with 12 bases left in between. CDR1 is LGHNA and CDR2 is YSLEER in the germline V gene. The DNA of the CDR3 is TGCGCCAGCAGCCAAGACGTCCAGCGTGGCCAGTACTTC. This encodes CASSQDVQRGQYF.

With regard to this clonotype: A much larger clone lies a single base off, so this may be a read error. The chain combines TRBV6-5 with TRBJ2-1; a weak D match, TRBD1 (5 bases). The CDR3 is 13 residues long. CDR1 and CDR2 from the germline V gene are MNHEY and SVGAGI. Deletions cut 6 bases from V and 4 bases from J, with 10 bases between. The chain's CDR3 is CASRVRDYNEQFF. The CDR3 DNA reads TGTGCCAGCAGGGTCAGGGATTACAATGAGCAGTTCTTC.

This clonotype appeared a single time. The V gene is TRBV15, the J gene TRBJ1-2; no clear D gene. Trimming shortened V by 0 bases and J by 2 bases, and 13 bases separated the two germline ends. The CDR3 spans 16 residues. Germline V gene data show CDR1 as LNHNV and CDR2 as YYDKDF (reference sequence). The CDR3 spells CATSRDGRRRNYGYTF. CDR3 nucleotides: TGTGCCACCAGCAGAGATGGCAGGAGACGAAACTATGGCTACACCTTC.

The genes are TRBV7-2 and TRBJ2-3; TRBD2 agrees at 12 bases. V shed 5 bases and J 2 bases; nucleotides not matched to a gene: 11. This CDR3 has 18 amino acids. Germline V gene lookup returns CDR1 SGHTA and CDR2 FQGNSA. CDR3 loop: CASSPLNLAGGFTDTQYF. The CDR3, as DNA: TGTGCCAGCAGCCCACTAAACCTAGCGGGGGGGTTCACAGATACGCAGTATTTT. Complete variable domain (other parts from reference TRBV7-2 and TRBJ2-3): GAGVSQSPSNKVTEKGKDVELRCDPISGHTALYWYRQSLGQGLEFLIYFQGNSAPDKSGLPSDRFSAERTGGSVSTLTIQRTQQEDSAVYLCASSPLNLAGGFTDTQYFGPGTRLTVL.

J is TRBJ2-5 and V is TRBV7-3, with TRBD2 matching 12 bases. J lost 5 bases, V lost 1 base, and 2 bases had no gene match. Germline assignment: CDR1 SGHTA and CDR2 FQGTGA. This CDR3 has 15 residues. The CDR3 DNA is TGTGCCAGCAGCTTAATTGGACTAGCGGGGGAGACCCAGTACTTC. Protein product: CASSLIGLAGETQYF.